This T cell receptor beta chain came from a study of blood T cell repertoires in COVID-19. V shed 4 bases and J shed 3 bases, with 17 bases lying between them. Germline V CDR1 and CDR2: SGHRS, YFSETQ. There are 17 residues in the CDR3. TCRdb's copy holds only in-frame clones and misses some; the assay was immunoSEQ multiplex PCR. The data contain 150,000 to 200,000 clones, about 91% of them singletons. The clonotype comes from a woman younger than 35 who had recovered from COVID-19. This chain uses TRBV5-1 with TRBJ2-6; tentative D call: TRBD1 (6 bases). What was sequenced was PBMCs or T cells enriched from blood (not recorded which). The CDR3, as DNA: TGCGCCAGCAGCGTCCTGGGGGCGACGGGTGGGGCCAACGTCCTGACTTTC. Protein: CASSVLGATGGANVLTF.